Given below is one T cell receptor beta chain in context. These data come from a study of blood T cell repertoires in COVID-19. The wider study: Spain, Italy and the United States supplied samples that represented acute and convalescent COVID-19. Sources were T cells, B-cell-depleted T cells, or PBMCs; the material itself was cDNA or gDNA.

Authors' processing steps: Amplification of reference gene primers was used by the study to estimate nucleated cell counts. The assay was immunoSEQ multiplex PCR, and TCRdb's table has in-frame clones only and misses some. V, J and clone size were drawn from that table, and D and trimming were deduced from the DNA. The table includes some 60,000 clones, about 76% detected once. The CDR3 length is 16 residues. Unmatched junction bases numbered 9, after V lost 3 bases and J lost 5 bases. Per germline, CDR1 KGHSH and CDR2 LQKENI. The rearrangement links TRBV18 to TRBJ1-4, with 7 bases fitting TRBD1. The clonotype originates from a human donor in a cohort sampled during active COVID-19. The sequenced material came from peripheral blood. CDR3 sequence (DNA): TGTGCCAGCTCACCCGCGCACGGGACAGTGAATGAAAAACTGTTTTTT. This gives the protein CASSPAHGTVNEKLFF.